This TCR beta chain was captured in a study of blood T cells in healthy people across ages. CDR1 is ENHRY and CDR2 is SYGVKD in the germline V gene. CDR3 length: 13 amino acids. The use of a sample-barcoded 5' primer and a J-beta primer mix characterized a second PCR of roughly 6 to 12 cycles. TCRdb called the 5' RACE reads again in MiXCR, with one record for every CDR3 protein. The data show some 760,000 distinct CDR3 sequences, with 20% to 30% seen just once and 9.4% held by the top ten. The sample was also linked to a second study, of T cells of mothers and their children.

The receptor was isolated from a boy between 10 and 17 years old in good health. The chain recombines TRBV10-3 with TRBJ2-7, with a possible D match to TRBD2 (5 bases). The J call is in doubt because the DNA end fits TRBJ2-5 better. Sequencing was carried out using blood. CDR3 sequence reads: CAPRRNSEETQYF. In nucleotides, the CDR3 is TGTGCCCCTCGGAGGAACAGCGAAGAGACCCAGTACTTC.